The 31 T cell receptor beta chains given below trace back to one sample, sequenced in a study of blood T cells in healthy people across ages. For the second PCR, which ran for roughly 6 to 11 cycles, a sample-barcoded 5' primer and a J-beta primer mix were used. TCRdb used MiXCR to reprocess the 5' RACE reads, holding one entry per CDR3 protein. The data hold under 1 million distinct CDR3 sequences, with 40% to 50% observed a single time. The sample comprised blood. The receptors were gathered from a man in his sixties in good health.

The J gene is TRBJ1-5, the V gene TRBV25-1, with D perhaps matching TRBD1 (6 bases). Germline V CDR1 and CDR2: MGHDK, SYGVNS. Trimming took 5 bases from V and 3 from J, leaving 11 bases between them. The CDR3 spans 14 residues. CDR3 DNA sequence: TGTGCCAGCAGTCAGACAGGTTCCAATCAGCCCCAGCATTTT. This codes for CASSQTGSNQPQHF.

The chain carries TRBV7-2 and TRBJ2-5, with D possibly being TRBD1 (7 bases). Deletions cut 5 bases from V and 6 bases from J, with 16 bases between. Germline V lookup: CDR1 SGHTA, CDR2 FQGNSA. This CDR3 is built from 14 residues. CDR3 residues: CASSPDRAGKTQYF. CDR3 nucleotides: TGTGCCAGCAGCCCCGACAGGGCGGGGAAGACCCAGTACTTC.

The chain recombines TRBV6-2 or TRBV6-3 with TRBJ2-3, with D possibly called TRBD1 or TRBD2 (6 bases each). Trimming left V 6 bases short and J 4 bases short, with 11 bases between. The length of the CDR3 is 13 residues. Germline assignment: CDR1 MNHEY and CDR2 SVGEGT. CDR3 sequence: CASSPGGPDTQYF. In nucleotides, the CDR3 is TGTGCCAGCAGCCCCGGGGGCCCAGATACGCAGTATTTT.

In DNA form, the CDR3 reads TGTGCCAGCAGCCCCCACGAGGGAGCTGGGACCCAGTACTTC. It yields the protein CASSPHEGAGTQYF. This chain links TRBV11-2 with TRBJ2-5; D is possibly TRBD2 (5 bases). Germline CDR1 reads SGHAT; CDR2 reads FQNNGV. Trimming took off 5 bases at V and 7 bases at J, with 17 bases between the two ends. The CDR3 has 14 residues.

This clonotype has more than one count but fewer than ten. This chain joins TRBV20-1 and TRBJ2-5; 9 bases are shared with TRBD1. CDR3 length: 16 residues. The V gene's germline CDR1 is DFQATT and CDR2 SNEGSKA (reference sequence). V lost 6 bases and J lost 4; bases outside the gene matches: 15. DNA for the CDR3: TGCAGTGCACTTGCCCCGGACAGGGGCCGCCCAGAGACCCAGTACTTC. Translation gives CSALAPDRGRPETQYF.

This clonotype was counted only a few times. This rearrangement joins TRBV6-1 to TRBJ2-4, with 8 bases identical to TRBD2. The CDR3 is 16 residues long. After removal of 4 bases from V and 7 bases from J, the junction contained 12 bases not matched to a gene. Looked up from germline, CDR1 is MNHNS and CDR2 is SASEGT. DNA for the CDR3: TGTGCCAGCAGTGGTTCGCGGGGGGCCAGAGGGAACATTCAGTACTTC. Translated, it gives CASSGSRGARGNIQYF.

This clonotype has just a few counts. This chain's CDR3 is CASSYTTSAPYEQYF. In DNA form, the CDR3 reads TGTGCCAGCAGTTACACGACATCTGCCCCCTACGAGCAGTACTTC. V and J are TRBV6-2 or TRBV6-3 and TRBJ2-7; unclear D gene. Germline assignment: CDR1 MNHEY and CDR2 SVGEGT. CDR3 length equals 15 residues. The V end lost 2 bases, the J end lost 2 bases, and 13 bases lay between the germline ends.

This clonotype was counted a few times. This rearrangement joins TRBV20-1 to TRBJ2-7, with 8 bases that match TRBD1. The germline CDR1 and CDR2 sequences are DFQATT and SNEGSKA (reference sequence). The CDR3 is made up of 14 amino acids. With 6 bases clipped from V and 5 bases from J, the junction kept 12 bases outside the gene matches. The CDR3 loop reads CSAPRTGLRNEQYF. Here the CDR3 DNA reads TGCAGTGCCCCCCGGACAGGGTTGAGGAACGAGCAGTACTTC.

Regarding this clonotype: Germline is not matched at one junction end, which may reflect a read error. The chain combines TRBV10-2 with TRBJ2-7; the D is unclear. Germline-derived CDR1 and CDR2 are WSHSY and SAAADI. The CDR3 totals 11 residues. DNA of the CDR3: TGCGCCAGCGGTGACCTCCGGGAGCAGTACTTC. Amino acid sequence: CASGDLREQYF.

The chain links TRBV7-2 to TRBJ1-5; D is undetermined. V gave up 1 base and J gave up 6 bases, with 7 bases separating them. The germline V gene encodes CDR1 SGHTA and CDR2 FQGNSA. CDR3 size: 13 residues. The DNA of the CDR3 is TGTGCCAGCAGCTTAGAGTACAGTCAGCCCCAGCATTTT. It translates to CASSLEYSQPQHF.

The chain combines TRBV27 with TRBJ1-6; D is ambiguous. The ends were cut back, 2 bases at V and 0 bases at J, with 14 bases in the middle. The CDR3 has 18 residues. In germline, CDR1 is MNHEY, CDR2 SMNVEV (reference sequence). The CDR3 region is CASSLKGGGSSYNSPLHF. CDR3 DNA sequence: TGTGCCAGCAGTTTAAAAGGCGGCGGTAGCTCCTATAATTCACCCCTCCACTTT.

The chain joins TRBV4-3 to TRBJ2-1; 10 positions agree with TRBD2. Trimming removed 3 bases from V and 7 bases from J; junction bases left unmatched: 12. The germline CDR1 and CDR2 sequences are LGHNA and YSLEER. The CDR3 consists of 17 residues. The CDR3: CASSQAFGRAGGNEQFF. CDR3 DNA sequence: TGCGCCAGCAGCCAGGCTTTTGGACGAGCGGGGGGGAATGAGCAGTTCTTC.

The genes are TRBV20-1 and TRBJ2-3, with D unresolved. Trimming left V 3 bases short and J 2 bases short, with 15 bases between. From germline, CDR1 is DFQATT and CDR2 SNEGSKA (reference sequence). The CDR3 length is 15 residues. The CDR3 is CSASPGVTYTDTQYF. The CDR3 region has the DNA TGCAGTGCTAGTCCGGGTGTAACTTACACAGATACGCAGTATTTT.

The chain has TRBV12-3 or TRBV12-4 and TRBJ1-1, with 7 bases aligning to TRBD1. This CDR3 has 15 residues. The trim removed 5 bases at V and 1 base at J, leaving 7 bases unmatched. The DNA for the CDR3 is TGTGCCAGCAGTCCAGGGGGACACAAGAACACTGAAGCTTTCTTT. This translates into CASSPGGHKNTEAFF.

The CDR3 sequence is CASSESSTVNTEAFF. The CDR3 DNA reads TGTGCCAGCAGTGAATCTTCGACAGTGAACACTGAAGCTTTCTTT. The V gene is TRBV2, the J gene TRBJ1-1; D may be TRBD1 (5 bases). V lost 2 bases to trimming and J lost 0 bases, with 10 bases between them. In germline, CDR1 is SNHLY, CDR2 FYNNEI. CDR3 length: 15 amino acids.

This chain uses TRBV29-1 with TRBJ1-1, with D possibly matching TRBD1 (5 bases). The ends were cut back, 5 bases at V and 0 bases at J, with 7 bases in the middle. The CDR3 length is 12 residues. The germline gives CDR1 SQVTM, CDR2 ANQGSEA. Written as DNA, the CDR3 is TGCAGCGTTCCGGGACTGAACACTGAAGCTTTCTTT. Its translation is CSVPGLNTEAFF.

J is TRBJ2-1 and V is TRBV11-1; 10 bases map to TRBD1. The V gene end was trimmed by 4 bases and the J gene end by 0 bases; junction bases not matched to a gene: 21. Per germline, CDR1 SGHAT and CDR2 FQDESV (reference sequence). The CDR3 length is 22 residues. The CDR3 here is CASSSPVPGQGPRPSSYNEQFF. Written as DNA, the CDR3 is TGTGCCAGCAGCTCGCCCGTGCCGGGACAGGGGCCCCGTCCTAGCTCCTACAATGAGCAGTTCTTC.

The rearrangement links TRBV9 to TRBJ1-1; TRBD1 is a possible D gene (5 bases). CDR3 length: 15 residues. The germline V gene encodes CDR1 SGDLS and CDR2 YYNGEE. Trimming removed 4 bases at V and 0 bases at J, with 13 bases between. CDR3 sequence (DNA): TGTGCCAGCAGCCCTGACGGGGGGATGAACACTGAAGCTTTCTTT. It translates to CASSPDGGMNTEAFF.

This clonotype was found a few times. This may come from a read error, since a much larger clone is one base off. The V call is TRBV7-9, the J call TRBJ1-1; 9 bases map to TRBD1. The CDR3 totals 14 residues. Germline CDR1 reads SEHNR; CDR2 reads FQNEAQ (reference sequence). V trimming: 5 bases; J trimming: 7 bases; junction bases outside the gene matches: 8. The CDR3, as DNA: TGTGCCAGCAGCGTATTGACGGGACAGGGTGAAGCTTTCTTT. Translation: CASSVLTGQGEAFF.

This clonotype was recorded a few times. The chain carries TRBV6-6 and TRBJ1-6; possible D gene TRBD1, 6 bases. Trimming took 6 bases from V and 10 from J, leaving 19 bases between them. Germline CDR1 reads MNHNY; CDR2 reads SVGAGI (reference sequence). The CDR3 covers 15 residues. The DNA of the CDR3 is TGTGCCAGCAGCCCAGGGGCAGGTGGAAAATCACCCCTCCACTTT. The encoded protein is CASSPGAGGKSPLHF.

The chain uses TRBV29-1 and TRBJ2-3; no definite D call. This CDR3 is built from 12 residues. V was shortened by 3 bases and J by 6 bases, with 10 bases between the two germline ends. Germline V CDR1 and CDR2: SQVTM, ANQGSEA. The CDR3 DNA follows: TGCAGCGTTGACTGGACCCCCGATACGCAGTATTTT. Translated: CSVDWTPDTQYF.

The chain uses TRBV29-1 and TRBJ1-2, with D hard to call. This CDR3 is 11 amino acids long. V was clipped by 7 bases and J by 10 bases, with 16 bases between them. In germline, CDR1 is SQVTM, CDR2 ANQGSEA. CDR3 DNA sequence: TGCAGCGGTGATCGGGGAAAGCCCTACACCTTC. Amino acids: CSGDRGKPYTF.

This chain uses TRBV5-1 with TRBJ2-1, with D hard to call. Trimming cost V 0 bases and J 10 bases, with 14 bases left between them. There are 14 residues in the CDR3. The germline V gene has CDR1 SGHRS and CDR2 YFSETQ. CDR3 bases: TGCGCCAGCAGCTTGGATGGGGTTAAAGGCGAGCAGTTCTTC. It translates to CASSLDGVKGEQFF.

A few counts support this clonotype. This chain connects TRBV12-3 or TRBV12-4 to TRBJ2-1; 9 nucleotides match TRBD1. Trimming cost V 7 bases and J 4 bases; bases outside gene matches: 11. The CDR3 loop spans 16 amino acids. CDR3 nucleotide sequence: TGTGCCAGCACTCCTCCGGGACAGGGTACATACAATGAGCAGTTCTTC. Its translation: CASTPPGQGTYNEQFF.

This sequence joins TRBV5-5 and TRBJ2-4; D is perhaps TRBD1 (5 bases). This CDR3 has 16 residues. Trimming stripped 1 base from V and 0 bases from J, with 11 bases between. Per the germline V gene, CDR1 is SGHKS and CDR2 is YYEKEE (reference sequence). CDR3 region: CASSLSGSLAKNIQYF. CDR3 DNA sequence: TGTGCCAGCAGCTTGTCAGGGTCCCTAGCCAAAAACATTCAGTACTTC.

The V call is TRBV27, the J call TRBJ2-4; 11 nucleotides align to TRBD2. The CDR3 has 14 amino acids. After removal of 5 bases from V and 13 bases from J, the junction contained 10 bases not matched to a gene. Germline V lookup: CDR1 MNHEY, CDR2 SMNVEV (reference sequence). The CDR3 loop is CASSLLAGGLGQYF. The CDR3 bases are TGTGCCAGCAGTCTTCTAGCGGGGGGCCTTGGGCAGTACTTC.

This clonotype was counted only a few times. V and J are TRBV28 and TRBJ2-7, with D perhaps matching TRBD1 (6 bases). The CDR3 has 17 amino acids. Looked up from germline, CDR1 is MDHEN and CDR2 is SYDVKM. V was clipped by 2 bases and J by 6 bases, with 23 bases between them. The CDR3, as DNA: TGTGCCAGCAGTTTAGCGGGCAGGGGCCCCCAAATTCTCGAGCAGTACTTC. Translating it yields CASSLAGRGPQILEQYF.

The rearrangement uses TRBV7-9 and TRBJ2-1; maybe TRBD1 (5 bases). Trimming stripped 3 bases from V and 0 bases from J, with 18 bases between. Germline assignment: CDR1 SEHNR and CDR2 FQNEAQ (reference sequence). The CDR3 has 18 amino acids. This CDR3 reads CASSLTVMISSSYNEQFF. DNA for the CDR3: TGTGCCAGCAGCTTGACAGTTATGATATCAAGCTCCTACAATGAGCAGTTCTTC.

V gene TRBV27 combines with J gene TRBJ2-2; 10 bases line up with TRBD1. Germline assignment: CDR1 MNHEY and CDR2 SMNVEV (reference sequence). CDR3 length: 16 amino acids. V lost 8 bases to trimming and J lost 5 bases; unmatched junction nucleotides: 11. As DNA, the CDR3 is TGTGCCAGCCAGACAGGGGGCGCGTTTCGAACCGGGGAGCTGTTTTTT. It encodes CASQTGGAFRTGELFF.

About this clonotype itself: One junction end disagrees with the germline gene, perhaps due to a read error. The CDR3 reads CASSLTTGTGYGCTF. The CDR3 nucleotides read TGTGCCAGCAGCTTAACGACAGGGACGGGGTATGGCTGCACCTTC. The genes are TRBV7-9 and TRBJ1-2; TRBD1 aligns across 7 bases. This CDR3 spans 15 amino acids. CDR1 and CDR2 (germline): SEHNR, FQNEAQ (reference sequence).

This chain connects TRBV7-7 to TRBJ2-5, with a weak D call TRBD2 (6 bases). The DNA end favors TRBJ2-1, so the J call may be wrong. The CDR3 consists of 14 residues. Per germline, CDR1 SSHAT and CDR2 FNYEAQ (reference sequence). The CDR3 sequence is CASSLAGGVSEQFF. The CDR3 DNA sequence: TGTGCCAGCAGTCTAGCCGGAGGGGTCAGCGAGCAGTTCTTC.